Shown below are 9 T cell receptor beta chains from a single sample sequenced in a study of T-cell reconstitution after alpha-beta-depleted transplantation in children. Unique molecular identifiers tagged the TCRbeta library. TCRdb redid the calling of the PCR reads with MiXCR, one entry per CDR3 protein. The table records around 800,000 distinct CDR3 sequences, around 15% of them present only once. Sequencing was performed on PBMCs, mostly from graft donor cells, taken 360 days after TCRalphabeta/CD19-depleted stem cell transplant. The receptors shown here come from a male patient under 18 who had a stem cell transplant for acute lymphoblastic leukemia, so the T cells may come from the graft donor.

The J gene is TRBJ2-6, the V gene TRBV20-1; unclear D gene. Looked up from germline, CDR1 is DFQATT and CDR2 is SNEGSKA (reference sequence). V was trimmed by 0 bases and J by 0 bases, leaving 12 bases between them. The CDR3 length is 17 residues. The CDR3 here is CSARDRTYISGANVLTF. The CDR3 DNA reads TGCAGTGCTAGAGATCGGACGTACATCTCTGGGGCCAACGTCCTGACTTTC.

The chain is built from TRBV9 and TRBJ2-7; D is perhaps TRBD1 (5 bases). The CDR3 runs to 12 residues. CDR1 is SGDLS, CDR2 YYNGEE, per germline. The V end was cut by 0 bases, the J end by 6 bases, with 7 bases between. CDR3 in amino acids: CASSVVGAEQYF. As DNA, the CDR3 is TGTGCCAGCAGCGTAGTAGGGGCCGAGCAGTACTTC.

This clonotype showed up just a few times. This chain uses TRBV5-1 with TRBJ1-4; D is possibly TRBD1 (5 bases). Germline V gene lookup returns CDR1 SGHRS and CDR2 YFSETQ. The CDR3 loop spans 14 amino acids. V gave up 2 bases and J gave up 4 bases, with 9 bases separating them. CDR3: CASSFSQGNEKLFF. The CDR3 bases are TGCGCCAGCAGCTTTTCCCAGGGTAATGAAAAACTGTTTTTT.

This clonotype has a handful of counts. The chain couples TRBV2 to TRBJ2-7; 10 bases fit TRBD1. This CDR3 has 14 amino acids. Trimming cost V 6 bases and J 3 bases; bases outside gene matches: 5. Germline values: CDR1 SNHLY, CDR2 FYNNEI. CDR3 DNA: TGTGCCAGCAGGGCCGGGACAGGGGACTACGAGCAGTACTTC. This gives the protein CASRAGTGDYEQYF.

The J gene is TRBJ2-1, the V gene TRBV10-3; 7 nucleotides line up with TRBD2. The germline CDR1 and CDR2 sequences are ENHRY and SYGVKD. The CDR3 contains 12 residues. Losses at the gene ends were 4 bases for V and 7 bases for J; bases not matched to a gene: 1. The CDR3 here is CAISGGGNEQFF. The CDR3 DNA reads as TGTGCCATCAGTGGGGGGGGTAATGAGCAGTTCTTC.

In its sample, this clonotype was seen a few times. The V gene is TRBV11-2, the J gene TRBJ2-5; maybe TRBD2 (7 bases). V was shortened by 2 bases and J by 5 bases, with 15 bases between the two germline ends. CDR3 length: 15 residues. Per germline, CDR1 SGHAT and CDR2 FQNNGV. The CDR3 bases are TGTGCCAGCAGCTTACGCGGGAGAGGGGGGGAGACCCAGTACTTC. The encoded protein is CASSLRGRGGETQYF.

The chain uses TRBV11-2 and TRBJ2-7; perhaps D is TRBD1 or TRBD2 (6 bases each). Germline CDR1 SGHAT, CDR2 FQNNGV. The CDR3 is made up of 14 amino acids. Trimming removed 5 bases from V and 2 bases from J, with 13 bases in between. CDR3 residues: CASSPRGGTYEQYV. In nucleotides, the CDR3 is TGTGCCAGCAGCCCCCGAGGGGGGACCTACGAGCAGTACGTC.

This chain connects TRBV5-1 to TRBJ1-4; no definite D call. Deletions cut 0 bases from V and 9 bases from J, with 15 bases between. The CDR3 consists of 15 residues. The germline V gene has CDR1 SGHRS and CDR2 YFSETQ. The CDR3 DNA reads TGCGCCAGCAGCTTGGCGGAGTCCCTTGGTCAAAAACTGTTTTTT. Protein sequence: CASSLAESLGQKLFF. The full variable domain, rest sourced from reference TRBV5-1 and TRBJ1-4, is KAGVTQTPRYLIKTRGQQVTLSCSPISGHRSVSWYQQTPGQGLQFLFEYFSETQRNKGNFPGRFSGRQFSNSRSEMNVSTLELGDSALYLCASSLAESLGQKLFFGSGTQLSVL.

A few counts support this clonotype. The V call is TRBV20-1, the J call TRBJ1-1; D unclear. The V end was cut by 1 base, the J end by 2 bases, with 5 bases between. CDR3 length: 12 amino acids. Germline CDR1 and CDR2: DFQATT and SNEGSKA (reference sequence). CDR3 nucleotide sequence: TGCAGTGCTAGAGTAGTAAACACTGAAGCTTTCTTT. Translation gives CSARVVNTEAFF.